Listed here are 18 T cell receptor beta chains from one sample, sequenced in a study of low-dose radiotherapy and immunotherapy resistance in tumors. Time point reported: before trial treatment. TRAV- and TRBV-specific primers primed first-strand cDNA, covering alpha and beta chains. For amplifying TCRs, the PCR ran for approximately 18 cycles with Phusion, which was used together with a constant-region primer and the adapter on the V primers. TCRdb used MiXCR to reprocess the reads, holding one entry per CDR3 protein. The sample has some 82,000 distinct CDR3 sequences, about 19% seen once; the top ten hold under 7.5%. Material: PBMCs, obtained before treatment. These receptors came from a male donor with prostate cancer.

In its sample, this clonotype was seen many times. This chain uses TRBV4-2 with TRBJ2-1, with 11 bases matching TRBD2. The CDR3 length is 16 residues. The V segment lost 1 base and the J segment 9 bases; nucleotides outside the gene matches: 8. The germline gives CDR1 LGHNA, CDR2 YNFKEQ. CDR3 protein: CASSQVGLAGGGEQFF. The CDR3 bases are TGTGCCAGCAGCCAAGTAGGGCTAGCGGGAGGCGGTGAGCAGTTCTTC.

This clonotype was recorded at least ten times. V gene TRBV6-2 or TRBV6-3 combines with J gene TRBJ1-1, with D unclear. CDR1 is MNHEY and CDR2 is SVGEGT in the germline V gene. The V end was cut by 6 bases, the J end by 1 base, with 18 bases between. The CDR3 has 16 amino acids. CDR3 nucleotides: TGTGCCAGCAGGAGAGGGCTTGAACTTTCGAACACTGAAGCTTTCTTT. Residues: CASRRGLELSNTEAFF.

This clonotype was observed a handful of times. CDR3 protein: CSAPFTGLAGEQFF. DNA of the CDR3: TGCAGTGCCCCCTTCACGGGACTAGCGGGGGAGCAGTTCTTC. V is TRBV20-1 and J is TRBJ2-1, with 13 positions matching TRBD2. Germline V gives CDR1 DFQATT, CDR2 SNEGSKA (reference sequence). Trimming took 6 bases from V and 10 from J; bases not matched to a gene: 9. There are 14 residues in the CDR3.

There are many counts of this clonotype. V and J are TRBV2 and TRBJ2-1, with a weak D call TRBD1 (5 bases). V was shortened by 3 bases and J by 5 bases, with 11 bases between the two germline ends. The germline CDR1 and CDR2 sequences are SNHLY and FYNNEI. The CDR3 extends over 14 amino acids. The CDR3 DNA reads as TGTGCCAGCAGTGACAGGGCTTCCCACAATGAGCAGTTCTTC. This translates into CASSDRASHNEQFF.

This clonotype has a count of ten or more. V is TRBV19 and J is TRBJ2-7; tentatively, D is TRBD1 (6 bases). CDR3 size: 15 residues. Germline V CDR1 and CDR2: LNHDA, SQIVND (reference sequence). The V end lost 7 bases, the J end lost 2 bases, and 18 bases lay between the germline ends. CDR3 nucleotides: TGTGCCAGTACCAACAAACTCGGACAGCCCTACGAGCAGTACTTC. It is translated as CASTNKLGQPYEQYF.

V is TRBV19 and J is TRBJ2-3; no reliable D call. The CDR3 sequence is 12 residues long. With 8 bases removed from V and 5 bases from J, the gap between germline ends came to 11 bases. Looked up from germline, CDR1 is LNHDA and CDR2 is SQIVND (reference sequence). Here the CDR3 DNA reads TGTGCCAGTTCCCCTTTTCGAGATACGCAGTATTTT. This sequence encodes CASSPFRDTQYF. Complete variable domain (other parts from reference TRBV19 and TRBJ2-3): DGGITQSPKYLFRKEGQNVTLSCEQNLNHDAMYWYRQDPGQGLRLIYYSQIVNDFQKGDIAEGYSVSREKKESFPLTVTSAQKNPTAFYLCASSPFRDTQYFGPGTRLTVL.

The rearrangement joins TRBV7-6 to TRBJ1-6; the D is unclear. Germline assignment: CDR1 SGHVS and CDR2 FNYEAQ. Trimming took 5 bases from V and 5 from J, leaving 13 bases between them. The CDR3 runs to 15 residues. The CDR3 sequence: CASSPIGQNNSPLHF. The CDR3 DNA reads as TGTGCCAGCAGCCCCATTGGCCAGAATAATTCACCCCTCCACTTT. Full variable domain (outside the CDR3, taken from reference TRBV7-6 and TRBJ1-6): GAGVSQSPRYKVTKRGQDVALRCDPISGHVSLYWYRQALGQGPEFLTYFNYEAQQDKSGLPNDRFSAERPEGSISTLTIQRTEQRDSAMYRCASSPIGQNNSPLHFGNGTRLTVT.

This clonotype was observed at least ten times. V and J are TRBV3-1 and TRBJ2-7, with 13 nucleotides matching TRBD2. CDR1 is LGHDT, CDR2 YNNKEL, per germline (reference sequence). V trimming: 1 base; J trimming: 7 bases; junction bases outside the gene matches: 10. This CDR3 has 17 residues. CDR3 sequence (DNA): TGTGCCAGCAGCCAAGGTCTAACTAGCGGGAGGGCTGAGGAGCAGTACTTC. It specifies CASSQGLTSGRAEEQYF.

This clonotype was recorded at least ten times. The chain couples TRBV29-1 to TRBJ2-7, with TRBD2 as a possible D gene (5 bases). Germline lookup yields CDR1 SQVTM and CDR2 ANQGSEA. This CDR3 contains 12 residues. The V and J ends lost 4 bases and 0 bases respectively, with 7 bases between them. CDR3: CSVAGVSYEQYF. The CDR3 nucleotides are TGCAGCGTTGCCGGGGTCTCCTACGAGCAGTACTTC.

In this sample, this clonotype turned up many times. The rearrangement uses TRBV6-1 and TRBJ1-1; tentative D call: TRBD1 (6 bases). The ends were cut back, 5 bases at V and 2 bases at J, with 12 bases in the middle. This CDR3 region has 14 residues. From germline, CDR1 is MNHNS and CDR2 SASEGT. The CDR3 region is CASSIRGDNTEAFF. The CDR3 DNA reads TGTGCCAGCAGTATCAGGGGTGACAACACTGAAGCTTTCTTT.

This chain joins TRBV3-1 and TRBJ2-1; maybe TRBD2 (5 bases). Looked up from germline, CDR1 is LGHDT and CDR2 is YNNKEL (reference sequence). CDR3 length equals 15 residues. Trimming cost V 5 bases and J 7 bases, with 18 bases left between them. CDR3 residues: CASSTHGVLRNEQFF. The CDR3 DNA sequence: TGTGCCAGCAGCACCCACGGGGTCCTCAGGAATGAGCAGTTCTTC.

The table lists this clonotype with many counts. CDR3 sequence: CATGTNTGELFF. CDR3 in DNA: TGCGCCACAGGGACGAACACCGGGGAGCTGTTTTTT. The chain combines TRBV5-1 with TRBJ2-2, with D maybe TRBD1 (5 bases). V dropped 9 bases and J dropped 0 bases, with 6 bases sitting between them. The germline CDR1 and CDR2 sequences are SGHRS and YFSETQ. The CDR3 is made up of 12 amino acids.

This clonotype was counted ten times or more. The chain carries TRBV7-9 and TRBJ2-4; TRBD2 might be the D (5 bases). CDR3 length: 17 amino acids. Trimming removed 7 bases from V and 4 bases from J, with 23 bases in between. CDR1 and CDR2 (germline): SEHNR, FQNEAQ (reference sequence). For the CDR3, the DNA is TGTGCCAGCACCCAGTGGACGGGGTTCCAAGAAAAAAACATTCAGTACTTC. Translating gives CASTQWTGFQEKNIQYF.

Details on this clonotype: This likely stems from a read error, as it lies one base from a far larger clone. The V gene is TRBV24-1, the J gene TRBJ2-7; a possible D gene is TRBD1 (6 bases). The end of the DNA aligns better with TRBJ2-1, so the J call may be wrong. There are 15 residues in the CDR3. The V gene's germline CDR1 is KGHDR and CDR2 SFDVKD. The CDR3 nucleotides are TGTGCCACCACTTACGGCAGGGGCCCCTACAATGAGCAGTTCTTC. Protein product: CATTYGRGPYNEQFF.

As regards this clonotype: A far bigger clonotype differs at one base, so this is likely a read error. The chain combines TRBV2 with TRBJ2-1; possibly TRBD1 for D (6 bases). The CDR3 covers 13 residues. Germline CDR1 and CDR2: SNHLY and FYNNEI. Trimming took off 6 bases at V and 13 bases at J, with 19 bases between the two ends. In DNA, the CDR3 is TGTGCCAGCAGCAGGGGATGGAAAGAGACCCAGTTCTTC. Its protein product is CASSRGWKETQFF.

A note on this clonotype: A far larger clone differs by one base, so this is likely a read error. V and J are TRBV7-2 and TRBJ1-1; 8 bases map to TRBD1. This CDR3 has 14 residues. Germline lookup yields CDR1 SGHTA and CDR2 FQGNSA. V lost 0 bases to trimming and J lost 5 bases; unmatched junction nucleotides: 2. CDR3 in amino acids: CASSLADRGTEAFF. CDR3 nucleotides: TGTGCCAGCAGCTTAGCCGACAGGGGAACTGAAGCTTTCTTT.

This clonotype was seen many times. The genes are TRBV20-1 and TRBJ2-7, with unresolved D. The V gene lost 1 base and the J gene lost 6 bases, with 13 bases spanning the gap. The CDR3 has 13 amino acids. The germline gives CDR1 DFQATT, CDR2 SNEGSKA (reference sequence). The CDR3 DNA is TGCAGTGCTAGAGGTCTGGTGGGCCGCGAGCAGTACTTC. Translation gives CSARGLVGREQYF.

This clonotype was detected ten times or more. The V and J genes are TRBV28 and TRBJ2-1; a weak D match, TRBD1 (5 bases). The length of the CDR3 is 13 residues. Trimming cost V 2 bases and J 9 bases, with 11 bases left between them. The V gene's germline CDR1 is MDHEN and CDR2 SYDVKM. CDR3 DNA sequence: TGTGCCAGCAGTTTAGGCAGGGTGCCTGAGCAGTTCTTC. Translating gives CASSLGRVPEQFF.